The 18 T cell receptor beta chains presented below share a single source sample, sequenced in a study of human T cells and chemical hapten exposure. Unfractionated whole blood served as the source for total RNA extraction. Each CDR3 protein is one row after TCRdb ran MiXCR on the 5' RACE reads. The data show around 100,000 distinct CDR3 sequences, roughly 18% seen once. These receptors came from a human donor in good health.

The V call is TRBV19, the J call TRBJ2-7; D unresolved. This CDR3 spans 15 amino acids. Germline V gene sequence: CDR1 LNHDA, CDR2 SQIVND (reference sequence). Trimming cost V 4 bases and J 3 bases, with 16 bases left between them. CDR3: CASSNPEPGFYEQYF. DNA of the CDR3: TGTGCCAGTAGTAATCCGGAGCCCGGTTTCTACGAGCAGTACTTC.

The CDR3 is CASSPPHTF. The CDR3 DNA sequence: TGCGCCAGCAGCCCCCCCCACACCTTC. The chain uses TRBV4-1 and TRBJ1-2, with D unresolved. V was cut by 4 bases and J by 12 bases, with 6 bases left in between. CDR1 and CDR2 from the germline V gene are MGHRA and YSYEKL. There are 9 residues in the CDR3.

The chain joins TRBV4-1 to TRBJ1-2; D is undetermined. This CDR3 comprises 16 residues. Germline V CDR1 and CDR2: MGHRA, YSYEKL. V lost 3 bases to trimming and J lost 8 bases, with 22 bases between them. CDR3 nucleotide sequence: TGCGCCAGCAGCCAGGCCGCGGCCCAGGATTATCAGGGCTACACCTTC. Translation: CASSQAAAQDYQGYTF.

This chain uses TRBV14 with TRBJ1-1, with 8 bases identical to TRBD1. The CDR3 has 17 amino acids. Germline assignment: CDR1 SGHDN and CDR2 FVKESK. J was trimmed by 4 bases and V by 3 bases; bases with no gene match: 13. DNA for the CDR3: TGTGCCAGCAGCCAGGACCGGACAGGGAGGTTTGGCACTGAAGCTTTCTTT. It specifies CASSQDRTGRFGTEAFF. Full variable domain (remainder filled in from reference TRBV14 and TRBJ1-1): EAGVTQFPSHSVIEKGQTVTLRCDPISGHDNLYWYRRVMGKEIKFLLHFVKESKQDESGMPNNRFLAERTGGTYSTLKVQPAELEDSGVYFCASSQDRTGRFGTEAFFGQGTRLTVV.

The V gene is TRBV16, the J gene TRBJ2-7, with 8 bases aligning to TRBD1. V shed 0 bases, J shed 6 bases, and the junction held 7 bases outside the gene matches. There are 15 residues in the CDR3. Germline CDR1 and CDR2: KGHSY and FQNENV. This CDR3 reads CASSQSRQGAAEQYF. The CDR3 bases are TGTGCCAGCAGCCAATCTCGGCAGGGGGCGGCCGAGCAGTACTTC.

This clonotype was observed once. This chain uses TRBV10-1 with TRBJ2-3, with D perhaps assigned TRBD1 or TRBD2 (5 bases each). Trimming took off 4 bases at V and 9 bases at J, with 17 bases between the two ends. The CDR3 spans 14 residues. The germline V gene has CDR1 WNHNN and CDR2 SYGVQD (reference sequence). The CDR3 region has the DNA TGCGCCAGCAGTGTCGGGACCCCTCAAGGCACGCAGTATTTT. Amino acid sequence: CASSVGTPQGTQYF.

The J gene is TRBJ2-7, the V gene TRBV7-9; weak D call: TRBD2 (5 bases). The CDR3 length is 15 residues. CDR1 SEHNR and CDR2 FQNEAQ come from the germline V gene (reference sequence). V was cut by 4 bases and J by 0 bases, with 13 bases left in between. In DNA, the CDR3 is TGTGCCAGCAGCTCCTCCGGACTCCGCTCCTACGAGCAGTACTTC. Translated, it gives CASSSSGLRSYEQYF.

This clonotype was recorded once. V is TRBV15 and J is TRBJ2-3, with no clear D. With 5 bases removed from V and 8 bases from J, the gap between germline ends came to 11 bases. Germline CDR1 LNHNV, CDR2 YYDKDF (reference sequence). CDR3 size: 12 residues. This CDR3 is CATSPASPTQYF. The CDR3 DNA follows: TGTGCCACCAGCCCCGCTTCCCCTACGCAGTATTTT.

The CDR3 is CASSVDPGSYEQYF. As DNA, the CDR3 is TGTGCCAGCAGCGTAGATCCCGGTTCCTACGAGCAGTACTTC. The chain uses TRBV9 and TRBJ2-7; D not resolved. This CDR3 spans 14 amino acids. Trimming cost V 0 bases and J 1 base, with 8 bases left between them. In germline, CDR1 is SGDLS, CDR2 YYNGEE.

The rearrangement uses TRBV3-1 and TRBJ2-7; 9 positions agree with TRBD2. The CDR3 loop spans 16 amino acids. The V and J ends lost 4 bases and 1 base, in that order; junction bases with no gene match: 8. CDR1 LGHDT and CDR2 YNNKEL come from the germline V gene (reference sequence). CDR3 protein: CASSRPSGLASYEQYF. The CDR3, as DNA: TGTGCCAGCAGCCGACCGTCGGGACTAGCTTCCTACGAGCAGTACTTC.

The chain has TRBV27 and TRBJ1-1, with D perhaps TRBD1 (6 bases). Trimming took off 7 bases at V and 7 bases at J, with 19 bases between the two ends. There are 14 residues in the CDR3. Per germline, CDR1 MNHEY and CDR2 SMNVEV (reference sequence). The CDR3 loop is CASTRGALGFEAFF. The CDR3 DNA is TGTGCCAGCACCCGGGGGGCCTTGGGTTTTGAAGCTTTCTTT.

This clonotype was picked up a small number of times. The chain couples TRBV6-6 to TRBJ1-5, with TRBD1 as a possible D gene (5 bases). Trimming took off 6 bases at V and 2 bases at J, with 26 bases between the two ends. CDR1 is MNHNY and CDR2 is SVGAGI in the germline V gene (reference sequence). This CDR3 is 19 amino acids long. The CDR3 DNA reads as TGTGCCAGCAGCGATGCGAGAACAGGAGGCGATCGTGGCAATCAGCCCCAGCATTTT. Its protein is CASSDARTGGDRGNQPQHF.

This clonotype was recorded at least ten times. This CDR3 is CASDGQGSSTDTQYF. The CDR3 bases are TGTGCCAGCGACGGACAAGGGTCTAGCACAGATACGCAGTATTTT. The rearrangement joins TRBV28 to TRBJ2-3, with D perhaps matching TRBD1 (5 bases). The germline V gene has CDR1 MDHEN and CDR2 SYDVKM. There are 15 residues in the CDR3. Trimming cost V 8 bases and J 0 bases, with 15 bases left between them.

This clonotype was detected a few times. The V and J genes are TRBV7-3 and TRBJ2-3, with D tentatively TRBD2 (5 bases). CDR1 and CDR2 from the germline V gene are SGHTA and FQGTGA. The V end lost 6 bases, the J end lost 11 bases, and 27 bases lay between the germline ends. The CDR3 length is 16 residues. In nucleotides, the CDR3 is TGTGCCAGCAGACACGGACCGGGCGAATCGTCGGGGATGCAGTATTTT. Protein sequence: CASRHGPGESSGMQYF.

This clonotype was observed a handful of times. This sequence joins TRBV7-6 and TRBJ2-3, with D uncertain. Germline-derived CDR1 and CDR2 are SGHVS and FNYEAQ. The V gene lost 0 bases and the J gene lost 4 bases, with 5 bases spanning the gap. CDR3 length: 13 residues. This chain's CDR3 is CASSLARADTQYF. The CDR3 nucleotides are TGTGCCAGCAGCTTAGCTAGAGCAGATACGCAGTATTTT.

CDR3 protein: CASSRQGAYGYTF. CDR3 in DNA: TGTGCCAGCAGTAGACAGGGGGCCTATGGCTACACCTTC. The rearrangement links TRBV12-3 or TRBV12-4 to TRBJ1-2; 10 bases match TRBD1. With V trimmed by 5 bases and J by 4 bases, 1 base remained unmatched. The CDR3 runs 13 residues.

The rearrangement joins TRBV5-4 to TRBJ2-3; 10 bases match TRBD2. The V segment lost 0 bases and the J segment 1 base; nucleotides outside the gene matches: 2. The CDR3 sequence is 16 residues long. The germline CDR1 and CDR2 sequences are SGHNT and YYREEE (reference sequence). CDR3 protein: CASSLGGLAGTDTQYF. CDR3 coding DNA: TGTGCCAGCAGCTTGGGAGGACTAGCGGGCACAGATACGCAGTATTTT. The full variable domain, rest sourced from reference TRBV5-4 and TRBJ2-3, is ETGVTQSPTHLIKTRGQQVTLRCSSQSGHNTVSWYQQALGQGPQFIFQYYREEENGRGNFPPRFSGLQFPNYSSELNVNALELDDSALYLCASSLGGLAGTDTQYFGPGTRLTVL.

The rearrangement links TRBV6-5 to TRBJ1-3, with D perhaps TRBD1 (5 bases). CDR1 and CDR2 from the germline V gene are MNHEY and SVGAGI. V lost 5 bases, J lost 2 bases, and 10 bases lay in between. The CDR3 length is 14 residues. CDR3 coding DNA: TGTGCCAGCAGTATTCAGGGCCCTGGAAACACCATATATTTT. Protein product: CASSIQGPGNTIYF.